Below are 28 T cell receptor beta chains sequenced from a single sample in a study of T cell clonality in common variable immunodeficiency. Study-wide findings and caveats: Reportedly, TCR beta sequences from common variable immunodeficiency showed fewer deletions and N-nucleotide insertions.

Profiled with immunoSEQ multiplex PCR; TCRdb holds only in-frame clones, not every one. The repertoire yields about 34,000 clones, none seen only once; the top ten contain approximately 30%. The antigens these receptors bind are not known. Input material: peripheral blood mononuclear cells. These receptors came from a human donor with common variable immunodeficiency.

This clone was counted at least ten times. The CDR3 here is CASSPTSGIKETQYF. The CDR3 bases that were read are TGTGCCAGCTCACCAACTAGCGGGATAAAAGAGACC. The chain joins TRBV18 to TRBJ2-5; 10 nucleotides agree with TRBD2. The CDR3 extends 3 residues past the end of the read, so its final part is completed from the germline J gene. After removal of 2 bases from V and 3 bases from J, the junction contained 3 bases not matched to a gene. The CDR3 totals 15 residues. Germline loops: CDR1 KGHSH, CDR2 LQKENI.

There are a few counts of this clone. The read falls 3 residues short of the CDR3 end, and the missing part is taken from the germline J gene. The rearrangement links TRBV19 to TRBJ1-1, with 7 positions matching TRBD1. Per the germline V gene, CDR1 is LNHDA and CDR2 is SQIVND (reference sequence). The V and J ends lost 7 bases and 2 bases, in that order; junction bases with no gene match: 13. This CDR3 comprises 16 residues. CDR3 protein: CASTATGKHRNTEAFF. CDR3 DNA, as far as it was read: TGTGCCAGTACCGCGACAGGGAAGCACCGAAACACTGAA.

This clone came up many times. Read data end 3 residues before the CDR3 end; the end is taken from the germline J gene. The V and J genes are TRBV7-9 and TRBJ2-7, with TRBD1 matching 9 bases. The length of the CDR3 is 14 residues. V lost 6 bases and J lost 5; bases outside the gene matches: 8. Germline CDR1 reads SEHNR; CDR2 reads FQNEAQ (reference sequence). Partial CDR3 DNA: TGTGCCAGCAGAACGACAGGGGGATTTAACGAG. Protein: CASRTTGGFNE. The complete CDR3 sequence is CASRTTGGFNEQYF.

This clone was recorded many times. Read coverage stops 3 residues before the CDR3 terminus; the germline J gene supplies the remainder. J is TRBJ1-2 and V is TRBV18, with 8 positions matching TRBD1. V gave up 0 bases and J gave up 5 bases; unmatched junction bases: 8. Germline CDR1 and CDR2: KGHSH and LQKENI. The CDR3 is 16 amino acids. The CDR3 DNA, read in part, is TGTGCCAGCTCACCACCGGACAGGGCGAGTGCGTATGGC. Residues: CASSPPDRASAYG. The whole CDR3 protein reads CASSPPDRASAYGYTF.

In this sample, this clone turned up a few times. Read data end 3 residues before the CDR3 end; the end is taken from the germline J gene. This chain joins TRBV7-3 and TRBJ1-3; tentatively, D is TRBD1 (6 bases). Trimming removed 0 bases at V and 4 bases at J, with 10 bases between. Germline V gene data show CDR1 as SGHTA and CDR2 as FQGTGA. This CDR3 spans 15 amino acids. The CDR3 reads CASSLTQGTGNTIYF. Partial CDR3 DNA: TGTGCCAGCAGCTTAACGCAGGGGACGGGAAACACC.

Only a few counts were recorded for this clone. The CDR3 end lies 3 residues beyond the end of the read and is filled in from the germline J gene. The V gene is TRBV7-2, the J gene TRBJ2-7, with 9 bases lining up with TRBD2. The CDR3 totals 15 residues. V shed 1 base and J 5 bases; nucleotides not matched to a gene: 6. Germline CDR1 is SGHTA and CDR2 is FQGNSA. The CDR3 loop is CASSLVLAGADEQYF. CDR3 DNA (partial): TGTGCCAGCAGCTTAGTTTTAGCGGGAGCTGACGAG.

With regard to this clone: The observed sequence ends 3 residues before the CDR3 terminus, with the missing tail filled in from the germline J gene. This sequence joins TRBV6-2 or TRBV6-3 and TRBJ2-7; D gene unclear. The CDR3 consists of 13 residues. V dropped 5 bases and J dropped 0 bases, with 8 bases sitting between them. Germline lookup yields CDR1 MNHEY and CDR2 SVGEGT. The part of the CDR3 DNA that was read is TGTGCCAGCAGTCATAGAAACTCCTACGAG. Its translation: CASSHRNSYE. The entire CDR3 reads CASSHRNSYEQYF.

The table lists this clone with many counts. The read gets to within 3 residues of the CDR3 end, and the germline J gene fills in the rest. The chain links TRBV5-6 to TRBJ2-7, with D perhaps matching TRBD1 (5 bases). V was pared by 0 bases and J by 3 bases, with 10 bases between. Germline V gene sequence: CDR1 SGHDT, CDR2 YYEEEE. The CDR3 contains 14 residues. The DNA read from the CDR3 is TGTGCCAGCAGCTTGGGACAGCTTGGCTACGAG. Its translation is CASSLGQLGYE. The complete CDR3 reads CASSLGQLGYEQYF.

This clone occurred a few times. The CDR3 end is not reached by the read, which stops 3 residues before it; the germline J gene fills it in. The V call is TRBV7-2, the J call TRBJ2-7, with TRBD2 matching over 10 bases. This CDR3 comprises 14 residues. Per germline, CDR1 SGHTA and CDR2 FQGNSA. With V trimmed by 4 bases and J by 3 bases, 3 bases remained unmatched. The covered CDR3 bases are TGTGCCAGCAGCTGGGGACTAGCGAACTACGAG. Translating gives CASSWGLANYE. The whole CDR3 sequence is CASSWGLANYEQYF.

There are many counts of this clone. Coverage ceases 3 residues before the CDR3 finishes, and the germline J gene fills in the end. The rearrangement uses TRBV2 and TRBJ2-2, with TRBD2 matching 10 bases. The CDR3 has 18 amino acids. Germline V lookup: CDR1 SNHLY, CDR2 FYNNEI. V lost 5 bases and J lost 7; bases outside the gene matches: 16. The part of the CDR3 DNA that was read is TGTGCCAGCAGTCCTTTACCTAGCGGGAGAAAATGGGACGGGGAG. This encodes CASSPLPSGRKWDGE. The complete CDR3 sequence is CASSPLPSGRKWDGELFF.

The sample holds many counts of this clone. Here the CDR3 reads CASSYSGQSRGYTF. The part of the CDR3 DNA that was read is TGTGCCAGCAGTTACTCGGGACAATCCAGAGGC. J is TRBJ1-2 and V is TRBV2, with D tentatively TRBD1 (6 bases). Read sequence stops 3 residues before the CDR3 end, and the germline J gene provides the missing end. CDR1 is SNHLY, CDR2 FYNNEI, per germline. The CDR3 is made up of 14 amino acids.

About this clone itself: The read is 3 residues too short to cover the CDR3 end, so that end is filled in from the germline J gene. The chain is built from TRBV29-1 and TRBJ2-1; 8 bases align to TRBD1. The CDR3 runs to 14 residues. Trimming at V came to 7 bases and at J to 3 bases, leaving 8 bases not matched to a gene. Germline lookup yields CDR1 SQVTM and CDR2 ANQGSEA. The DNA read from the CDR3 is TGCAGCGCCCTTTTGGGACAGGTCTACAATGAG. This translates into CSALLGQVYNE. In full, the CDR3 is CSALLGQVYNEQFF.

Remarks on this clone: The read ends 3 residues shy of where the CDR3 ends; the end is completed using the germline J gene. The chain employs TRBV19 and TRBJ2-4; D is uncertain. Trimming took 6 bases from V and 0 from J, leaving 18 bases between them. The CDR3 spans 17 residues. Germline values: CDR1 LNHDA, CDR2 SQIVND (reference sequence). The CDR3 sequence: CASSHPRQSLAKNIQYF. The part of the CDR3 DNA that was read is TGTGCCAGTAGCCACCCGAGGCAGTCCCTAGCCAAAAACATT.

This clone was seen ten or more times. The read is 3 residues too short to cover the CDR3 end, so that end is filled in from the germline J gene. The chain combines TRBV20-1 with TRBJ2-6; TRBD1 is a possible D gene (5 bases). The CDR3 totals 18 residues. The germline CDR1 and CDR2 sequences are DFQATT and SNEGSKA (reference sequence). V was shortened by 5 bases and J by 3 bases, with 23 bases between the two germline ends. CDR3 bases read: TGCAGTGCTCCGTCCTCTTACAACAGGCTCGATGGGGCCAACGTC. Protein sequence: CSAPSSYNRLDGANV. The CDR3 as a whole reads CSAPSSYNRLDGANVLTF.

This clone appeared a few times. The DNA read from the CDR3 is TGTGCCAGCAGCTTAGAAGGGACATTTCTTGAA. It encodes CASSLEGTFLE. The full-length CDR3 reads as CASSLEGTFLEAFF. This rearrangement joins TRBV7-2 to TRBJ1-1, with D perhaps TRBD1 (6 bases). The CDR3 is cut off 3 residues early in the read; its end comes from the germline J gene. Per the germline V gene, CDR1 is SGHTA and CDR2 is FQGNSA. V was trimmed by 1 base and J by 7 bases, leaving 13 bases between them. This CDR3 has 14 amino acids.

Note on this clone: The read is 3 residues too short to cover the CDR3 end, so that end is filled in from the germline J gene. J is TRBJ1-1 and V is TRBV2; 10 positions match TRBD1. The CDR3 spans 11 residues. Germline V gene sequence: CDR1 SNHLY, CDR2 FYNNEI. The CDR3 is CASTQGQGAFF. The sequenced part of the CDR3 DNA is TGTGCCAGCACCCAGGGACAGGGG. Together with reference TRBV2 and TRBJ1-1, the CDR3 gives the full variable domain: EPEVTQTPSHQVTQMGQEVILRCVPISNHLYFYWYRQILGQKVEFLVSFYNNEISEKSEIFDDQFSVERPDGSNFTLKIRSTKLEDSAMYFCASTQGQGAFFGQGTRLTVV.

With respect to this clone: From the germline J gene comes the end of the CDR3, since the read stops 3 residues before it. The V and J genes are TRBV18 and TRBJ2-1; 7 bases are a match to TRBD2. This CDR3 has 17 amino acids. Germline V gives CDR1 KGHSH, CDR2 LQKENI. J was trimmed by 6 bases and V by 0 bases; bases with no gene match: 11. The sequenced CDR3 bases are TGTGCCAGCTCACCACCTATTTGGGCTAGCGGACTCAATGAG. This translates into CASSPPIWASGLNE. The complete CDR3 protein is CASSPPIWASGLNEQFF.

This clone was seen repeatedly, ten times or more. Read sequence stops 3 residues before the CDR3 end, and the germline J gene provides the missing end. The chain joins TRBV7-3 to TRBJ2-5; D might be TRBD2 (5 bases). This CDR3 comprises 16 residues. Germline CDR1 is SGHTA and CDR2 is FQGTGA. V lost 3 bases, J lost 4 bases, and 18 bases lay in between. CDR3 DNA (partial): TGTGCCAGCAGCTTTAATGGGGTTTCGAGCGGAGAGACC. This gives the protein CASSFNGVSSGET. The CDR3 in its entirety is CASSFNGVSSGETQYF.

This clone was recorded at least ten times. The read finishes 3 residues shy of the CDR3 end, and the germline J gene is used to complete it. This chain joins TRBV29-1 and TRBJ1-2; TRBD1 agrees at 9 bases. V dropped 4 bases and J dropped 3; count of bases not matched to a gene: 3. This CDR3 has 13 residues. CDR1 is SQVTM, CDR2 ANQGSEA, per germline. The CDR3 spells CSVAQGAHYGYTF. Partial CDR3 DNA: TGCAGCGTTGCACAGGGGGCTCACTATGGC.

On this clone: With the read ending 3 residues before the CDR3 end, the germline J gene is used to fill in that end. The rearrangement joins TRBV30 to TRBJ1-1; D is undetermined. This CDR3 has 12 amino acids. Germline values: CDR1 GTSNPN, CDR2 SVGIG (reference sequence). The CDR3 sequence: CAWSHLRKEAFF. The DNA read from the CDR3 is TGTGCCTGGAGTCATCTCAGGAAAGAA.

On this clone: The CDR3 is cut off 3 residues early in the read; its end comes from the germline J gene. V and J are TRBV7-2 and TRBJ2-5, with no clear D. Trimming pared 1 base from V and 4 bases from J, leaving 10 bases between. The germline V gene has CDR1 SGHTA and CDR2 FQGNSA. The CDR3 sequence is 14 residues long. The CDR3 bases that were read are TGTGCCAGCAGCTTAGGTACAGTGGGAGAGACC. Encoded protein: CASSLGTVGET. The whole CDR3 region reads CASSLGTVGETQYF.

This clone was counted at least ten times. CDR3 protein: CSARTSGTSYNEQFF. The part of the CDR3 DNA that was read is TGCAGTGCTAGGACTAGCGGGACCTCCTACAATGAG. This chain joins TRBV20-1 and TRBJ2-1; 11 bases are shared with TRBD2. The read halts 3 residues ahead of the CDR3 end, with the missing end drawn from the germline J gene. Germline trimming cut 3 bases from V and 0 bases from J; bases unmatched to any gene: 1. Germline V lookup: CDR1 DFQATT, CDR2 SNEGSKA (reference sequence). This CDR3 spans 15 amino acids.

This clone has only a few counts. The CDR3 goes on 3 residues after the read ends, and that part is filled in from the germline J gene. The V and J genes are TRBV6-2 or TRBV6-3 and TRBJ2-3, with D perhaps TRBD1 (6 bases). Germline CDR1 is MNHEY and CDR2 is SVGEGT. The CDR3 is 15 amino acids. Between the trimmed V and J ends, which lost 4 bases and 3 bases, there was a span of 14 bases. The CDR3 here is CASSSNRESTDTQYF. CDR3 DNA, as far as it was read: TGTGCCAGCAGTTCTAACAGGGAATCTACAGATACG.

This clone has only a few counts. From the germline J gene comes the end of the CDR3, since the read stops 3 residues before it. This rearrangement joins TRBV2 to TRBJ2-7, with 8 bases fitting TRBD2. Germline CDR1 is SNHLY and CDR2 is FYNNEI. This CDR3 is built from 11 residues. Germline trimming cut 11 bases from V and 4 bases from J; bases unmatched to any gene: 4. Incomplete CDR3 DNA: TGTGCCGGAGCGGGAGAGTACGAG. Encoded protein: CAGAGEYE. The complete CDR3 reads CAGAGEYEQYF.

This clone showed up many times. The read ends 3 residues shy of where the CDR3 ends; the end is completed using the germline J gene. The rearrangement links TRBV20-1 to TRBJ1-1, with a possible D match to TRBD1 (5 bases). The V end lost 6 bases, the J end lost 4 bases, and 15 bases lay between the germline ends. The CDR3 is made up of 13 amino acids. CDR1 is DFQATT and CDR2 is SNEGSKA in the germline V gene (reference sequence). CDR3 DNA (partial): TGCAGTGCCCCTGATCGACAGATCACTGAA. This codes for CSAPDRQITE. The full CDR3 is CSAPDRQITEAFF.

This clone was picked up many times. CDR3 in amino acids: CASSLGWQGHSYEQYF. CDR3 DNA (partial): TGTGCCAGCAGCTTAGGGTGGCAGGGACACTCCTACGAG. This chain links TRBV7-3 with TRBJ2-7; possibly TRBD1 for D (6 bases). The CDR3 end falls 3 residues outside the read, so it is completed with the germline J gene. The CDR3 is 16 residues long. Between the trimmed V and J ends, which lost 2 bases and 0 bases, there was a span of 14 bases. Germline V CDR1 and CDR2: SGHTA, FQGTGA.

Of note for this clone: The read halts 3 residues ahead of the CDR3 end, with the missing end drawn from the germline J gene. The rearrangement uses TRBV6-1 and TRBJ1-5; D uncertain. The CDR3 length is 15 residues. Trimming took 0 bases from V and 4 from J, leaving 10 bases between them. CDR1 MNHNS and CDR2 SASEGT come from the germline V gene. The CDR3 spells CASSEAATANQPQHF. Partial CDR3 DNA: TGTGCCAGCAGTGAAGCTGCAACAGCTAATCAGCCC.

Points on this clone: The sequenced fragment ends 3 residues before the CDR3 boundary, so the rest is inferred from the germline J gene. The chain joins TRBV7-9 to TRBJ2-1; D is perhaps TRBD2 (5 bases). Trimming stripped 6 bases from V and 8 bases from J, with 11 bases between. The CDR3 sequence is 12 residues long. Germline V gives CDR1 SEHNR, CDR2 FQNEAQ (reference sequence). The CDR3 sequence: CASSEGGHEQFF. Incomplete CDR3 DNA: TGTGCCAGCAGTGAGGGTGGGCATGAG.